Each of the 26 T cell receptor beta chains below was sequenced from the same sample in a study of shared clonotypes between healthy human individuals. The protocol was immunoSEQ multiplex PCR, while the TCRdb copy is restricted to in-frame clones and leaves out a portion. The repertoire consists of 550,000 to 750,000 clones, with less than 97% occurring once and the leading ten covering 0.11%. Naive CD8 cells comprised CD45RO-negative, CCR7-positively selected cells, excluding terminally differentiated effector memory CD45RA+ cells. Input material: naive CD8+ T cells sorted from blood. Every receptor here comes from a woman under 40 in good health.

This clone was detected only a few times. In the same sample, other DNA sequences code for this CDR3. The rearrangement joins TRBV7-9 to TRBJ2-3; D uncertain. The CDR3 is made up of 13 amino acids. CDR1 is SEHNR and CDR2 is FQNEAQ in the germline V gene (reference sequence). V gave up 4 bases and J gave up 1 base, with 6 bases separating them. This CDR3 is CASSSPGTDTQYF. The CDR3 bases are TGTGCCAGCAGCTCGCCAGGCACAGATACGCAGTATTTT.

The chain carries TRBV5-1 and TRBJ1-1, with 11 bases identical to TRBD1. Per germline, CDR1 SGHRS and CDR2 YFSETQ. The CDR3 totals 15 residues. V shed 0 bases and J 4 bases; nucleotides not matched to a gene: 2. The CDR3 DNA reads TGCGCCAGCAGCTTGGCGGGGACAGGGGGCACTGAAGCTTTCTTT. It specifies CASSLAGTGGTEAFF.

The chain links TRBV27 to TRBJ2-1; tentatively, D is TRBD1 (6 bases). The length of the CDR3 is 16 residues. The V end was cut by 2 bases, the J end by 8 bases, with 19 bases between. CDR1 MNHEY and CDR2 SMNVEV come from the germline V gene (reference sequence). The CDR3 region has the DNA TGTGCCAGCAGTTTAGGGGCTCCAGGGGTGGGCGATGAGCAGTTCTTC. Protein: CASSLGAPGVGDEQFF.

The chain employs TRBV20-1 and TRBJ2-7; no clear D. Between the trimmed V and J ends, which lost 4 bases and 6 bases, there was a span of 7 bases. This CDR3 is built from 10 residues. Germline V gene data show CDR1 as DFQATT and CDR2 as SNEGSKA (reference sequence). The chain's CDR3 is CSAILLEQYF. CDR3 DNA: TGCAGTGCTATACTCCTCGAGCAGTACTTC.

The rearrangement joins TRBV19 to TRBJ2-2; 12 bases align to TRBD2. The junction had 6 bases not matched to a gene; V was cut back by 3 bases and J by 4 bases. This CDR3 region has 17 residues. Germline V CDR1 and CDR2: LNHDA, SQIVND (reference sequence). The CDR3 DNA reads TGTGCCAGTAGTATGTTGACTAGCGGGAGTGGCACCGGGGAGCTGTTTTTT. This encodes CASSMLTSGSGTGELFF.

The J gene is TRBJ2-2, the V gene TRBV27, with D perhaps TRBD1 (6 bases). The germline V gene has CDR1 MNHEY and CDR2 SMNVEV (reference sequence). This CDR3 is 15 amino acids long. Deletions cut 4 bases from V and 5 bases from J, with 14 bases between. DNA of the CDR3: TGTGCCAGCAGTTGGGGGCCCGCGTGGACCGGGGAGCTGTTTTTT. Translation: CASSWGPAWTGELFF.

V usage is TRBV14 and J usage is TRBJ2-7, with a weak D call TRBD2 (6 bases). Germline CDR1 reads SGHDN; CDR2 reads FVKESK. V was pared by 4 bases and J by 4 bases, with 14 bases between. The CDR3 contains 14 residues. Written as DNA, the CDR3 is TGTGCCAGCAGCCGATCCGGGAGCGGGTACGAGCAGTACTTC. It codes for CASSRSGSGYEQYF.

This clone was counted once. The chain couples TRBV7-8 to TRBJ2-7, with unresolved D. The CDR3 sequence is 12 residues long. Trimming took 0 bases from V and 6 from J, leaving 6 bases between them. The germline CDR1 and CDR2 sequences are SGHVS and FQNEAQ. CDR3 in amino acids: CASSLAGPEQYF. In DNA, the CDR3 is TGTGCCAGCAGCTTAGCTGGCCCCGAGCAGTACTTC.

The genes are TRBV7-9 and TRBJ1-2, with 7 bases matching TRBD1. The CDR3 totals 17 residues. Per the germline V gene, CDR1 is SEHNR and CDR2 is FQNEAQ (reference sequence). With V trimmed by 6 bases and J by 4 bases, 17 bases remained unmatched. DNA for the CDR3: TGTGCCAGCAGAGCTGGGCAAAAGGGGAGGACAGGCTATGGCTACACCTTC. Translating gives CASRAGQKGRTGYGYTF.

V is TRBV27 and J is TRBJ2-5; 12 positions agree with TRBD1. The J segment lost 11 bases and the V segment lost 1 base, leaving 8 bases of the junction unmatched. Germline loops: CDR1 MNHEY, CDR2 SMNVEV (reference sequence). The CDR3 runs 15 residues. The chain's CDR3 is CASSLWGQGAGEQYF. In DNA form, the CDR3 reads TGTGCCAGCAGTTTATGGGGACAGGGGGCTGGTGAGCAGTACTTC.

The CDR3 region has the DNA TGTGCCAGCAGCGCCTATGACCTAAGATCGGAGACCCAGTACTTC. Protein product: CASSAYDLRSETQYF. The chain combines TRBV9 with TRBJ2-5; D gene uncertain. From germline, CDR1 is SGDLS and CDR2 YYNGEE. CDR3 size: 15 residues. V was pared by 3 bases and J by 5 bases, with 17 bases between.

The chain joins TRBV5-4 to TRBJ2-1, with unresolved D. V lost 0 bases and J lost 6, with 7 bases in between. The CDR3 runs to 13 residues. CDR1 and CDR2 (germline): SGHNT, YYREEE (reference sequence). CDR3 sequence reads: CASSLERLNEQFF. The CDR3, as DNA: TGTGCCAGCAGCTTGGAGCGCCTCAATGAGCAGTTCTTC.

The chain is built from TRBV19 and TRBJ2-1; 9 bases are shared with TRBD1. The CDR3 is 15 residues long. In germline, CDR1 is LNHDA, CDR2 SQIVND (reference sequence). The V gene end was trimmed by 3 bases and the J gene end by 5 bases; junction bases not matched to a gene: 5. Here the CDR3 DNA reads TGTGCCAGTAGTATCGGGACAGGGTATAACAATGAGCAGTTCTTC. Protein: CASSIGTGYNNEQFF.

The chain joins TRBV7-9 to TRBJ2-7, with 7 bases aligning to TRBD2. J gave up 0 bases and V 1 base, and 3 bases lay outside the gene matches. The CDR3 is 15 residues long. Germline values: CDR1 SEHNR, CDR2 FQNEAQ (reference sequence). In nucleotides, the CDR3 is TGTGCCAGCAGCTTAGAGGGCGGGAGCTCCTACGAGCAGTACTTC. Translating it yields CASSLEGGSSYEQYF.

The chain links TRBV7-6 to TRBJ1-5, with D maybe TRBD1 (5 bases). The CDR3 runs to 16 residues. V was shortened by 1 base and J by 0 bases, with 10 bases between the two germline ends. CDR1 is SGHVS and CDR2 is FNYEAQ in the germline V gene. The CDR3 loop reads CASSLGWGGSNQPQHF. CDR3 bases: TGTGCCAGCAGCTTAGGGTGGGGGGGTAGCAATCAGCCCCAGCATTTT. Filled out from reference TRBV7-6 and TRBJ1-5, the complete variable domain reads GAGVSQSPRYKVTKRGQDVALRCDPISGHVSLYWYRQALGQGPEFLTYFNYEAQQDKSGLPNDRFSAERPEGSISTLTIQRTEQRDSAMYRCASSLGWGGSNQPQHFGDGTRLSIL.

This chain connects TRBV28 to TRBJ2-6, with unresolved D. CDR1 MDHEN and CDR2 SYDVKM come from the germline V gene. The CDR3 loop spans 16 amino acids. The V end was cut by 1 base, the J end by 0 bases, with 7 bases between. The CDR3 DNA is TGTGCCAGCAGTTTATCGGCAGACTCTGGGGCCAACGTCCTGACTTTC. Protein: CASSLSADSGANVLTF. Using reference TRBV28 and TRBJ2-6 for the parts outside the CDR3, the full variable domain is DVKVTQSSRYLVKRTGEKVFLECVQDMDHENMFWYRQDPGLGLRLIYFSYDVKMKEKGDIPEGYSVSREKKERFSLILESASTNQTSMYLCASSLSADSGANVLTFGAGSRLTVL.

This rearrangement joins TRBV27 to TRBJ1-1, with 8 bases matching TRBD1. The length of the CDR3 is 15 residues. V shed 8 bases, J shed 5 bases, and the junction held 13 bases outside the gene matches. Looked up from germline, CDR1 is MNHEY and CDR2 is SMNVEV (reference sequence). The CDR3 bases are TGTGCCAGCCATACCGAGCAGGGGGCAGATACTGAAGCTTTCTTT. As protein: CASHTEQGADTEAFF.

The chain carries TRBV4-1 and TRBJ1-5; D gene unclear. The V end was cut by 2 bases, the J end by 4 bases, with 15 bases between. The CDR3 runs to 16 residues. Germline loops: CDR1 MGHRA, CDR2 YSYEKL. The CDR3 reads CASSQLLASLNQPQHF. The DNA of the CDR3 is TGCGCCAGCAGCCAATTATTAGCCTCTCTTAATCAGCCCCAGCATTTT.

The rearrangement uses TRBV27 and TRBJ2-2; 10 bases line up with TRBD2. Germline-derived CDR1 and CDR2 are MNHEY and SMNVEV (reference sequence). The CDR3 has 14 residues. Trimming at V came to 8 bases and at J to 4 bases, leaving 4 bases not matched to a gene. Here the CDR3 reads CASGPSGSTGELFF. As DNA, the CDR3 is TGTGCCAGCGGCCCTAGCGGGAGCACCGGGGAGCTGTTTTTT.

In its sample, this clone was seen a few times. V usage is TRBV5-4 and J usage is TRBJ2-7, with 11 nucleotides matching TRBD2. Trimming at V came to 4 bases and at J to 7 bases, leaving 10 bases not matched to a gene. CDR1 is SGHNT, CDR2 YYREEE, per germline (reference sequence). The length of the CDR3 is 15 residues. The CDR3 DNA is TGTGCCAGCAGCACGGTTGGACTAGCGGGTAAGGAGCAGTACTTC. Translating gives CASSTVGLAGKEQYF.

The rearrangement links TRBV28 to TRBJ2-1; no clear D. V was trimmed by 5 bases and J by 3 bases, leaving 11 bases between them. The CDR3 totals 14 residues. CDR1 and CDR2 from the germline V gene are MDHEN and SYDVKM. CDR3 region: CASSPVVGYNEQFF. The DNA of the CDR3 is TGTGCCAGCAGTCCGGTCGTAGGCTACAATGAGCAGTTCTTC.

This chain connects TRBV5-4 to TRBJ2-3, with D perhaps matching TRBD2 (6 bases). The CDR3 spans 14 residues. The V gene lost 9 bases and the J gene lost 6 bases, with 20 bases spanning the gap. Germline loops: CDR1 SGHNT, CDR2 YYREEE (reference sequence). The CDR3 is CATQLSGYLDTQYF. The DNA for the CDR3 is TGTGCCACCCAACTGAGCGGGTACCTCGATACGCAGTATTTT. The entire variable domain, with the rest obtained from reference TRBV5-4 and TRBJ2-3, is as follows: ETGVTQSPTHLIKTRGQQVTLRCSSQSGHNTVSWYQQALGQGPQFIFQYYREEENGRGNFPPRFSGLQFPNYSSELNVNALELDDSALYLCATQLSGYLDTQYFGPGTRLTVL.

The chain joins TRBV5-1 to TRBJ2-1, with 7 bases aligning to TRBD2. From germline, CDR1 is SGHRS and CDR2 YFSETQ. J was trimmed by 4 bases and V by 4 bases; bases with no gene match: 8. The CDR3 sequence is 15 residues long. This chain's CDR3 is CASSTISGRYNEQFF. The CDR3 nucleotides read TGCGCCAGCAGCACCATTAGCGGGCGATACAATGAGCAGTTCTTC.

The chain carries TRBV27 and TRBJ2-7, with TRBD2 matching over 7 bases. Germline V lookup: CDR1 MNHEY, CDR2 SMNVEV (reference sequence). The CDR3 contains 15 residues. Trimming took 8 bases from V and 4 from J; bases not matched to a gene: 14. Here the CDR3 reads CASQPFGEGGYEQYF. CDR3 DNA: TGTGCCAGCCAACCTTTCGGGGAGGGCGGGTACGAGCAGTACTTC.

The chain carries TRBV27 and TRBJ2-2; 9 bases are shared with TRBD2. This CDR3 is 17 amino acids long. J lost 1 base, V lost 3 bases, and 6 bases had no gene match. Germline V gene sequence: CDR1 MNHEY, CDR2 SMNVEV (reference sequence). CDR3 residues: CASSLWPTSGNTGELFF. CDR3 in DNA: TGTGCCAGCAGTTTGTGGCCGACTAGCGGGAACACCGGGGAGCTGTTTTTT.

This chain joins TRBV7-9 and TRBJ2-4; possible D gene TRBD1, 6 bases. V lost 3 bases and J 2 bases, leaving 14 bases between the germline ends. The germline V gene has CDR1 SEHNR and CDR2 FQNEAQ (reference sequence). This CDR3 is 16 amino acids long. The CDR3 nucleotides read TGTGCCAGCAGCTTGGAACAGGGAAGGTCCAAAAACATTCAGTACTTC. Translation gives CASSLEQGRSKNIQYF.